This T cell receptor (beta chain) was observed in a study of lymphopenia after photon versus proton radiotherapy. Germline CDR1 reads KGHSH; CDR2 reads LQKENI. V lost 3 bases to trimming and J lost 0 bases; unmatched junction nucleotides: 4. This CDR3 is 15 amino acids long. TCRdb's copy holds only in-frame clones and misses some; the assay was immunoSEQ multiplex PCR. Of tens of thousands of clones listed, approximately 91% are singletons. Comments on this clone: The antigen is not known.

Overall study results and limits: In patients who died, overall survival fell as post-nadir TCR diversity dropped more. After the lymphocyte nadir, photon-treated repertoires showed oligoclonal expansion, especially of CD8+ Temra cells.

This material consisted of peripheral blood, taken from a patient treated with photon-based radiotherapy. The receptor's source is a woman in her seventies with pancreatic cancer. The chain carries TRBV18 and TRBJ1-1; the match to TRBD1 covers 7 bases. CDR3 protein: CASSPWGQMNTEAFF. As DNA, the CDR3 is TGTGCCAGCTCACCCTGGGGACAGATGAACACTGAAGCTTTCTTT.